The 4 T cell receptor beta chains reported below all come from one sample, sequenced in a study of CD8 T cells in Susac syndrome. cDNA came from roughly 0.53 to 1 ug RNA primed by random hexamers. One entry per CDR3 protein, called by TCRdb with MiXCR from the immunoSEQ multiplex PCR reads. The data show 110,000 or so distinct CDR3 sequences, with approximately 96% seen just once and 0.096% held by the top ten. Sample: CD4+ T cells from PBMCs. These receptors were taken from a human donor in good health.

J is TRBJ1-2 and V is TRBV9; 7 nucleotides align to TRBD1. The V gene end was trimmed by 0 bases and the J gene end by 8 bases; junction bases not matched to a gene: 7. The CDR3 covers 14 residues. Germline-derived CDR1 and CDR2 are SGDLS and YYNGEE. The CDR3 reads CASSVDEGARGYTF. CDR3 DNA sequence: TGTGCCAGCAGCGTAGATGAGGGGGCGCGAGGCTACACCTTC. The full variable domain, completed using reference TRBV9 and TRBJ1-2, is DSGVTQTPKHLITATGQRVTLRCSPRSGDLSVYWYQQSLDQGLQFLIQYYNGEERAKGNILERFSAQQFPDLHSELNLSSLELGDSALYFCASSVDEGARGYTFGSGTRLTVV.

The gene calls are TRBV20-1 and TRBJ1-5; maybe TRBD1 (6 bases). The CDR3 spans 16 residues. V was pared by 3 bases and J by 2 bases, with 17 bases between. Germline CDR1 DFQATT, CDR2 SNEGSKA (reference sequence). The CDR3 coding sequence is TGCAGTGCTAGCCTCAACAGGGAGGTGGGCAATCAGCCCCAGCATTTT. Its protein is CSASLNREVGNQPQHF.

This clonotype is a singleton in its sample. The chain links TRBV16 to TRBJ1-1; D call uncertain. The CDR3 is 16 amino acids. Germline CDR1 and CDR2: KGHSY and FQNENV. The ends were cut back, 2 bases at V and 0 bases at J, with 13 bases in the middle. The CDR3 region is CASSQGYSVMNTEAFF. The DNA of the CDR3 is TGTGCCAGCAGCCAAGGCTACAGCGTAATGAACACTGAAGCTTTCTTT.

The V and J genes are TRBV7-9 and TRBJ1-2; the D gene is possibly TRBD1 (6 bases). The V gene's germline CDR1 is SEHNR and CDR2 FQNEAQ (reference sequence). The CDR3 has 14 residues. The V end lost 7 bases, the J end lost 0 bases, and 12 bases lay between the germline ends. The CDR3 sequence is CASTRDITNYGYTF. The CDR3, as DNA: TGTGCCAGCACCCGGGACATCACTAACTATGGCTACACCTTC.